The 25 T cell receptor beta chains below all came from one sample that was sequenced in a study of T cell responses to AZD1222 COVID-19 vaccine. Profiling relied on immunoSEQ multiplex PCR, and the TCRdb table lists in-frame clones only, not all of them. In the table there are about 130,000 clones, over 90% of which are singletons. Sequences were derived from peripheral blood, sampled on day 0 of AZD1222 vaccination. Source of these receptors: an adult in good health.

The chain carries TRBV5-1 and TRBJ1-2; the match to TRBD1 covers 8 bases. This CDR3 has 15 residues. Per germline, CDR1 SGHRS and CDR2 YFSETQ. The ends lost 4 bases at V and 2 bases at J; junction bases unmatched: 7. The CDR3 nucleotides read TGCGCCAGCAGCACAGGACAGGGATTGAACTATGGCTACACCTTC. Protein: CASSTGQGLNYGYTF.

In the case of this clone: At the DNA level, this CDR3 is encoded by other sequences in the same sample as well. The chain links TRBV6-5 to TRBJ2-4; the D is unclear. The germline V gene encodes CDR1 MNHEY and CDR2 SVGAGI. The V and J ends lost 3 bases and 0 bases respectively, with 3 bases between them. This CDR3 has 13 amino acids. CDR3 amino acids: CASSYRAKNIQYF. DNA of the CDR3: TGTGCCAGCAGTTATAGAGCCAAAAACATTCAGTACTTC.

This chain connects TRBV10-3 to TRBJ2-7; D is unclear. This CDR3 contains 14 residues. The V end lost 5 bases, the J end lost 1 base, and 12 bases lay between the germline ends. Germline V gene data show CDR1 as ENHRY and CDR2 as SYGVKD. The CDR3 here is CAISRSAESYEQYF. The DNA of the CDR3 is TGTGCCATCAGTAGGTCAGCAGAATCCTACGAGCAGTACTTC.

The gene calls are TRBV2 and TRBJ1-2; weak D call: TRBD1 (5 bases). The V end was cut by 6 bases, the J end by 0 bases, with 8 bases between. Germline V gives CDR1 SNHLY, CDR2 FYNNEI. CDR3 length: 13 residues. The CDR3 sequence: CASRGDPNYGYTF. As DNA, the CDR3 is TGTGCCAGCAGGGGGGATCCTAACTATGGCTACACCTTC.

This chain links TRBV23-1 with TRBJ1-1; D gene ambiguous. TRBV23-1 is sorted into the ORF group, with uncertain function. This CDR3 comprises 13 residues. Trimming took 2 bases from V and 0 from J, leaving 4 bases between them. The CDR3 region has the DNA TGCGCCAGCAGTCAAGACTTGAACACTGAAGCTTTCTTT. Amino acids: CASSQDLNTEAFF.

This clone was observed once. This chain uses TRBV11-2 with TRBJ2-5; D possibly corresponds to TRBD1 (5 bases). Germline CDR1 and CDR2: SGHAT and FQNNGV. CDR3 length: 14 amino acids. The V end lost 1 base, the J end lost 1 base, and 7 bases lay between the germline ends. CDR3 nucleotide sequence: TGTGCCAGCAGCTTAGTAGGGGCCCAAGAGACCCAGTACTTC. This encodes CASSLVGAQETQYF.

The chain has TRBV3-1 (or the pseudogene TRBV3-2) and TRBJ1-2; possibly TRBD1 for D (6 bases). The CDR3 covers 17 residues. The V end lost 0 bases, the J end lost 0 bases, and 14 bases lay between the germline ends. The germline gives CDR1 LGHDT, CDR2 YNNKEL (reference sequence). The CDR3 loop is CASSQDLRGRPNYGYTF. CDR3 in DNA: TGTGCCAGCAGCCAAGATCTAAGGGGGAGGCCTAACTATGGCTACACCTTC.

V is TRBV19 and J is TRBJ1-4; D is unclear. Trimming removed 5 bases at V and 2 bases at J, with 21 bases between. This CDR3 contains 18 residues. Germline V gene sequence: CDR1 LNHDA, CDR2 SQIVND (reference sequence). CDR3 sequence reads: CASSPYWPVTATNEKLFF. CDR3 bases: TGTGCCAGTAGTCCCTACTGGCCGGTGACGGCCACTAATGAAAAACTGTTTTTT.

In its sample, this clone was seen once. V gene TRBV2 combines with J gene TRBJ1-1; TRBD1 matches at 8 bases. Germline values: CDR1 SNHLY, CDR2 FYNNEI. Trimming removed 6 bases from V and 6 bases from J; junction bases left unmatched: 3. This CDR3 has 12 residues. The CDR3 region has the DNA TGTGCCAGCAGGGACAGGGTCGCTGAAGCTTTCTTT. Translating gives CASRDRVAEAFF.

This clone was observed a single time. This chain connects TRBV27 to TRBJ1-2; D gene ambiguous. The germline V gene encodes CDR1 MNHEY and CDR2 SMNVEV (reference sequence). The CDR3 loop spans 11 amino acids. Trimming pared 4 bases from V and 6 bases from J, leaving 6 bases between. CDR3 in DNA: TGTGCCAGCAGTTCATTAAATGGCTACACCTTC. The encoded protein is CASSSLNGYTF.

This sequence joins TRBV10-2 and TRBJ1-5; a weak D match, TRBD1 (6 bases). Germline lookup yields CDR1 WSHSY and CDR2 SAAADI. The V gene lost 7 bases and the J gene lost 6 bases, with 19 bases spanning the gap. The CDR3 loop spans 15 amino acids. This CDR3 reads CASTRDKTSIQPQHF. DNA for the CDR3: TGCGCCAGCACCCGGGACAAGACCTCGATTCAGCCCCAGCATTTT.

This chain uses TRBV5-1 with TRBJ2-3; D is perhaps TRBD2 (6 bases). The CDR3 length is 17 residues. Germline lookup yields CDR1 SGHRS and CDR2 YFSETQ. Trimming shortened V by 0 bases and J by 0 bases, and 14 bases separated the two germline ends. CDR3 residues: CASSLARTTSSTDTQYF. The CDR3 nucleotides read TGCGCCAGCAGCTTGGCCAGGACTACCTCTAGCACAGATACGCAGTATTTT. Combining the CDR3 with reference TRBV5-1 and TRBJ2-3 gives the whole variable domain KAGVTQTPRYLIKTRGQQVTLSCSPISGHRSVSWYQQTPGQGLQFLFEYFSETQRNKGNFPGRFSGRQFSNSRSEMNVSTLELGDSALYLCASSLARTTSSTDTQYFGPGTRLTVL.

The rearrangement joins TRBV18 to TRBJ1-5; no clear D gene. CDR1 is KGHSH, CDR2 LQKENI, per germline. Trimming stripped 6 bases from V and 2 bases from J, with 8 bases between. This CDR3 is built from 13 residues. Here the CDR3 reads CASSRRGNQPQHF. Written as DNA, the CDR3 is TGTGCCAGCTCCCGGAGAGGCAATCAGCCCCAGCATTTT.

This sequence joins TRBV29-1 and TRBJ1-4; no clear D. This CDR3 is built from 13 residues. CDR1 and CDR2 (germline): SQVTM, ANQGSEA. V was trimmed by 5 bases and J by 1 base, leaving 8 bases between them. The CDR3 region is CSVSRGTNEKLFF. The CDR3 DNA is TGCAGCGTTAGCCGGGGAACTAATGAAAAACTGTTTTTT.

This chain connects TRBV18 to TRBJ2-5; D is unclear. Trimming cost V 8 bases and J 0 bases, with 13 bases left between them. CDR1 and CDR2 (germline): KGHSH, LQKENI. CDR3 length: 14 residues. The CDR3 DNA reads as TGTGCCAGCACCAATACAGTGGACCAAGAGACCCAGTACTTC. It specifies CASTNTVDQETQYF.

J is TRBJ1-1 and V is TRBV29-1, with unresolved D. The CDR3 has 12 amino acids. V lost 5 bases and J lost 1, with 8 bases in between. Germline CDR1 and CDR2: SQVTM and ANQGSEA. The CDR3 region has the DNA TGCAGCGTTAAGAAGGCGAACACTGAAGCTTTCTTT. Amino acid sequence: CSVKKANTEAFF. The variable domain in full, completed from reference TRBV29-1 and TRBJ1-1, reads SAVISQKPSRDICQRGTSLTIQCQVDSQVTMMFWYRQQPGQSLTLIATANQGSEATYESGFVIDKFPISRPNLTFSTLTVSNMSPEDSSIYLCSVKKANTEAFFGQGTRLTVV.

The V call is TRBV6-5, the J call TRBJ1-3, with D possibly TRBD1 on 5 matching bases. V was clipped by 7 bases and J by 4 bases, with 8 bases between them. The germline gives CDR1 MNHEY, CDR2 SVGAGI. The CDR3 is made up of 12 amino acids. This chain's CDR3 is CASINRGNTIYF. As DNA, the CDR3 is TGTGCCAGCATAAACAGGGGAAACACCATATATTTT.

This chain uses TRBV29-1 with TRBJ2-2; the D is unclear. With 6 bases removed from V and 6 bases from J, the gap between germline ends came to 14 bases. CDR1 and CDR2 from the germline V gene are SQVTM and ANQGSEA. The CDR3 runs 13 residues. CDR3 sequence (DNA): TGCAGCGTGGACCATGAGGCATCCGGGGAGCTGTTTTTT. It yields the protein CSVDHEASGELFF.

This chain links TRBV7-2 with TRBJ1-1, with D unclear. Trimming removed 5 bases from V and 6 bases from J, with 16 bases in between. The CDR3 loop spans 14 amino acids. Germline lookup yields CDR1 SGHTA and CDR2 FQGNSA. The CDR3: CASSGSGAWAEAFF. CDR3 in DNA: TGTGCCAGCAGCGGTTCAGGAGCTTGGGCTGAAGCTTTCTTT.

The chain joins TRBV19 to TRBJ2-7; D is ambiguous. The germline V gene encodes CDR1 LNHDA and CDR2 SQIVND (reference sequence). The length of the CDR3 is 15 residues. V was clipped by 0 bases and J by 2 bases, with 11 bases between them. The CDR3 DNA follows: TGTGCCAGTAGTATAGATCACGCAGGCCCCTACGAGCAGTACTTC. As protein: CASSIDHAGPYEQYF.

This clone has just one count. Within the sample, other DNA sequences also encode this same CDR3. The chain joins TRBV2 to TRBJ1-1, with D tentatively TRBD1 (5 bases). Germline CDR1 SNHLY, CDR2 FYNNEI. V was trimmed by 2 bases and J by 4 bases, leaving 8 bases between them. The CDR3 is 13 amino acids. CDR3 DNA: TGTGCCAGCAGTGAACAGGGAGGCACTGAAGCTTTCTTT. As protein: CASSEQGGTEAFF.

This clone was detected once. The rearrangement links TRBV5-4 to TRBJ2-7, with unresolved D. The CDR3 is made up of 14 amino acids. Germline CDR1 reads SGHNT; CDR2 reads YYREEE (reference sequence). Trimming cost V 6 bases and J 1 base, with 14 bases left between them. CDR3 amino acids: CASMQYVNSYEQYF. CDR3 in DNA: TGTGCCAGCATGCAGTACGTGAATTCCTACGAGCAGTACTTC. The variable domain in full, completed from reference TRBV5-4 and TRBJ2-7, reads ETGVTQSPTHLIKTRGQQVTLRCSSQSGHNTVSWYQQALGQGPQFIFQYYREEENGRGNFPPRFSGLQFPNYSSELNVNALELDDSALYLCASMQYVNSYEQYFGPGTRLTVT.

The chain has TRBV6-5 and TRBJ1-1; D call uncertain. There are 14 residues in the CDR3. Trimming stripped 2 bases from V and 2 bases from J, with 9 bases between. Germline CDR1 and CDR2: MNHEY and SVGAGI. The CDR3 nucleotides read TGTGCCAGCAGTTACGGCCGGCATAACACTGAAGCTTTCTTT. Amino acids: CASSYGRHNTEAFF.

This chain joins TRBV6-5 and TRBJ1-1; possibly TRBD1 for D (5 bases). CDR1 and CDR2 (germline): MNHEY, SVGAGI. This CDR3 region has 14 residues. Trimming shortened V by 6 bases and J by 1 base, and 12 bases separated the two germline ends. This CDR3 reads CASRQAPPNTEAFF. CDR3 bases: TGTGCCAGCAGACAGGCTCCCCCGAACACTGAAGCTTTCTTT.

This clone was detected only once. V usage is TRBV18 and J usage is TRBJ2-1, with 9 nucleotides matching TRBD2. The CDR3 is 13 residues long. V was clipped by 3 bases and J by 10 bases; unmatched bases: 4. Per germline, CDR1 KGHSH and CDR2 LQKENI. The CDR3 DNA follows: TGTGCCAGCTCACCGCGCGGGGGGGCGGAGCAGTTCTTC. Encoded protein: CASSPRGGAEQFF.